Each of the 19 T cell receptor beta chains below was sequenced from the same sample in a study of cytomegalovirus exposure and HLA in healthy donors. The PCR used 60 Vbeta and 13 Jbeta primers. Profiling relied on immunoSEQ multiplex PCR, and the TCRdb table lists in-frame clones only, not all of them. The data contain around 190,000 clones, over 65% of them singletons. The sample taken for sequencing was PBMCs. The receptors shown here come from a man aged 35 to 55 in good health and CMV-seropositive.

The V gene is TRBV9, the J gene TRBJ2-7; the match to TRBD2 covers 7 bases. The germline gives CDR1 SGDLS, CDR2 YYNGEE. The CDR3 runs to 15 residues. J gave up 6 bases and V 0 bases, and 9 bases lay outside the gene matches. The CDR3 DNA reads TGTGCCAGCAGCGTAGGTCCAGCGGGGTCTTCCGAGCAGTACTTC. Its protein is CASSVGPAGSSEQYF.

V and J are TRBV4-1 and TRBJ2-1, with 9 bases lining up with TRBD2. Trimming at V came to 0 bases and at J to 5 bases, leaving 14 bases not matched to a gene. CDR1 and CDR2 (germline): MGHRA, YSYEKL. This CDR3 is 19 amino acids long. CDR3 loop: CASSQEGGSAGGNNNEQFF. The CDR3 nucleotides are TGCGCCAGCAGCCAAGAAGGTGGTTCTGCGGGGGGGAACAACAATGAGCAGTTCTTC.

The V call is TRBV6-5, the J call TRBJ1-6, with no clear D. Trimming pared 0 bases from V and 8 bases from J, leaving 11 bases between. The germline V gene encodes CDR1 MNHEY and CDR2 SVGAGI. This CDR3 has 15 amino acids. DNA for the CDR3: TGTGCCAGCAGTTACTCGATTTTGGAGCATTCACCCCTCCACTTT. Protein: CASSYSILEHSPLHF.

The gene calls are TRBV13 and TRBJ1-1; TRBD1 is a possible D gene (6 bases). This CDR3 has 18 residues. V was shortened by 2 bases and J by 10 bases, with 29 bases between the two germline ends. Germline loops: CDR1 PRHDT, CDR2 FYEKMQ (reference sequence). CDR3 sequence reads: CASSLTFPRPNQGPGAFF. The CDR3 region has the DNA TGTGCCAGCAGCTTAACGTTCCCTAGACCAAACCAGGGGCCTGGAGCTTTCTTT.

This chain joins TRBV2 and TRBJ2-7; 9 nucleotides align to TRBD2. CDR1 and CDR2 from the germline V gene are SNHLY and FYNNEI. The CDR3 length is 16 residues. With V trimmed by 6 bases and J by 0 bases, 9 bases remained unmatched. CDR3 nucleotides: TGTGCCAGCAGGAAGGTAGCGGGGGCCTACTCCTACGAGCAGTACTTC. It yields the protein CASRKVAGAYSYEQYF. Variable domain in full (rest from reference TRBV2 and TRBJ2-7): EPEVTQTPSHQVTQMGQEVILRCVPISNHLYFYWYRQILGQKVEFLVSFYNNEISEKSEIFDDQFSVERPDGSNFTLKIRSTKLEDSAMYFCASRKVAGAYSYEQYFGPGTRLTVT.

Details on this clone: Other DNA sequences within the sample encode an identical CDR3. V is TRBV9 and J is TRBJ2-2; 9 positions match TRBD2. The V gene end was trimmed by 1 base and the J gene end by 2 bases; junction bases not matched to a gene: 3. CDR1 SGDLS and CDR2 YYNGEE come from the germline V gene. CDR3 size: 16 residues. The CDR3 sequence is CASSVLAGANTGELFF. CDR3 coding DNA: TGTGCCAGCAGCGTATTAGCGGGGGCCAACACCGGGGAGCTGTTTTTT.

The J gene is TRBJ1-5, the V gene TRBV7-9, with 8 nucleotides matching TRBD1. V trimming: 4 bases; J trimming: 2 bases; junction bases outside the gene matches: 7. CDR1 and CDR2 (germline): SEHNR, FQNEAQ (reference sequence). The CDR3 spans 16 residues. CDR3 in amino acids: CASSSSGGAGNQPQHF. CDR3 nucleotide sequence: TGTGCCAGCAGCTCCTCAGGGGGCGCGGGCAATCAGCCCCAGCATTTT.

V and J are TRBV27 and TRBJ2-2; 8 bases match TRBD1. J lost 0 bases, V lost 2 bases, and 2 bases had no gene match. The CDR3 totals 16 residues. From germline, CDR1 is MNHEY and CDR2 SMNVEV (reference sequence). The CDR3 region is CASSLATGANTGELFF. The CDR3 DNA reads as TGTGCCAGCAGTTTAGCGACAGGGGCGAACACCGGGGAGCTGTTTTTT.

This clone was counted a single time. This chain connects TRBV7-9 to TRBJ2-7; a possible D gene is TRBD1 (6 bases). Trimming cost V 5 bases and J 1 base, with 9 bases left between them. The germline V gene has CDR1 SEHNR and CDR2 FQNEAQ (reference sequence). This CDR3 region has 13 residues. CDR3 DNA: TGTGCCAGCAGCCAAACAGGGTCCTACGAGCAGTACTTC. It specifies CASSQTGSYEQYF.

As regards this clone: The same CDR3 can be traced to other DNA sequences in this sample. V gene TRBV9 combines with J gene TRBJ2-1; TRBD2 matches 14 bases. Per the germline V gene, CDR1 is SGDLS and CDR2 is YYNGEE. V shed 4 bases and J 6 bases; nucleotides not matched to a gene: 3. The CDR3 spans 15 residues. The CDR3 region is CASSSGLAGGNEQFF. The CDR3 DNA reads TGTGCCAGCAGCTCCGGACTAGCGGGAGGCAATGAGCAGTTCTTC.

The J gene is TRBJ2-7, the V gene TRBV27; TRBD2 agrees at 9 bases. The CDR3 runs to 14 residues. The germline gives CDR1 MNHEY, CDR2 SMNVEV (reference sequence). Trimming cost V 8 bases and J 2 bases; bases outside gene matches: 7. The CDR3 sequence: CASGIAGATYEQYF. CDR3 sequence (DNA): TGTGCCAGCGGAATAGCGGGAGCCACCTACGAGCAGTACTTC.

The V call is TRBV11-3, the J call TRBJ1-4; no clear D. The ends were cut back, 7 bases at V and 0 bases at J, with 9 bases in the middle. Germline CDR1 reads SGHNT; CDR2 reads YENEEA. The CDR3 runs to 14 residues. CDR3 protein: CASTERATNEKLFF. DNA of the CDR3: TGTGCCAGCACCGAGCGGGCAACTAATGAAAAACTGTTTTTT.

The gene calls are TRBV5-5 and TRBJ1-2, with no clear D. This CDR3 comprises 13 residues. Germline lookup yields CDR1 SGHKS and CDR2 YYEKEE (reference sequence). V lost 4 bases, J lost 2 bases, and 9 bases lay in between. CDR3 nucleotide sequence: TGTGCCAGCAGCCGGACGGGAAACTATGGCTACACCTTC. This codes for CASSRTGNYGYTF.

CDR3 nucleotides: TGCGCCAGCAGGAGCAGGGGCGGTACAGATACGCAGTATTTT. It is translated as CASRSRGGTDTQYF. The rearrangement joins TRBV10-2 to TRBJ2-3; D possibly corresponds to TRBD1 (6 bases). The V and J ends lost 6 bases and 3 bases respectively, with 13 bases between them. This CDR3 region has 14 residues. CDR1 is WSHSY and CDR2 is SAAADI in the germline V gene.

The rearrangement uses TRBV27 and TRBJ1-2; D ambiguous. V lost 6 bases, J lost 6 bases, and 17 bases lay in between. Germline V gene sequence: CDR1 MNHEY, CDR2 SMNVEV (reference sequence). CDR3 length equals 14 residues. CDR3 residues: CASSPRAGRNGYTF. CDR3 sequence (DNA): TGTGCCAGCAGCCCGAGGGCGGGAAGGAATGGCTACACCTTC.

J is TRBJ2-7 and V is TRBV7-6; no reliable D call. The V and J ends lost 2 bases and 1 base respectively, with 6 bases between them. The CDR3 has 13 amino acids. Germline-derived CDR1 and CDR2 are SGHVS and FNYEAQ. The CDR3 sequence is CASSLPGSYEQYF. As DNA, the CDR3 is TGTGCCAGCAGCTTACCCGGGTCCTACGAGCAGTACTTC.

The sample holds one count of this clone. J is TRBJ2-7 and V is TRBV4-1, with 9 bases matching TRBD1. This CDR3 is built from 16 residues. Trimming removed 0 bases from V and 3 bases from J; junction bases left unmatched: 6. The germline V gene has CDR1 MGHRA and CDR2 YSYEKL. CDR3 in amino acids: CASSQDRGTGYYEQYF. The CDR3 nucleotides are TGCGCCAGCAGCCAAGATAGAGGGACAGGGTACTACGAGCAGTACTTC.

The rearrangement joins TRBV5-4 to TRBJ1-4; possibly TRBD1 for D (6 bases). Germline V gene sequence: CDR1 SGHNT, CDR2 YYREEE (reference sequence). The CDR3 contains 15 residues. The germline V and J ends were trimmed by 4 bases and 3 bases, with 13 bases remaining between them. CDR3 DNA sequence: TGTGCCAGCAGCGCACGGACAGCGTCTAATGAAAAACTGTTTTTT. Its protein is CASSARTASNEKLFF.

The CDR3 loop reads CASSQVLSAKNTEAFF. CDR3 bases: TGCGCCAGCAGCCAAGTCTTATCAGCGAAGAACACTGAAGCTTTCTTT. V gene TRBV4-1 combines with J gene TRBJ1-1; D gene unclear. The germline CDR1 and CDR2 sequences are MGHRA and YSYEKL. V was trimmed by 1 base and J by 1 base, leaving 13 bases between them. There are 16 residues in the CDR3.